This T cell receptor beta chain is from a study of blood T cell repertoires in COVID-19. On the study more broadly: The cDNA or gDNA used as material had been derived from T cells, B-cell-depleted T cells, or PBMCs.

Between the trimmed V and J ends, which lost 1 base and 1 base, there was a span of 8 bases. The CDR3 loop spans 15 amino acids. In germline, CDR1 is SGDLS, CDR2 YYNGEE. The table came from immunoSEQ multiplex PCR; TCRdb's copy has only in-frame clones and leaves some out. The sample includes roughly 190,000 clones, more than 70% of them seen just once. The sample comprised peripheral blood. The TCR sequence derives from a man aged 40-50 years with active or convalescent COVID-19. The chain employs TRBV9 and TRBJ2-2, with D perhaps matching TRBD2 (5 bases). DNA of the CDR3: TGTGCCAGCAGCGTAAGGGCGGGGAACACCGGGGAGCTGTTTTTT. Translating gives CASSVRAGNTGELFF.